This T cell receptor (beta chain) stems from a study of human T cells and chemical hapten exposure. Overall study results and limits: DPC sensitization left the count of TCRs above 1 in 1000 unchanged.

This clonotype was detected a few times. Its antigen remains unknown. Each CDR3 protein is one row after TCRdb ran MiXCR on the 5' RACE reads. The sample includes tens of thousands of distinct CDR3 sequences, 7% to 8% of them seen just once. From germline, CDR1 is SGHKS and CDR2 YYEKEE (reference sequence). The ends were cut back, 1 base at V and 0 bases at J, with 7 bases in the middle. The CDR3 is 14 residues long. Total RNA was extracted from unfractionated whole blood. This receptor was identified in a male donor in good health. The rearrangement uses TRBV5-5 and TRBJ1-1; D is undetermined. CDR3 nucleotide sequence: TGTGCCAGCAGCTTGTTGGGGATGAACACTGAAGCTTTCTTT. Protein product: CASSLLGMNTEAFF.